The 32 T cell receptor beta chains given below trace back to one sample, sequenced in a study of memory CD4+ T cells and cytomegalovirus serostatus. Single viable CD3+CD4+CD8-CD45RO+ cells were sorted as the memory CD4+ T cells. Method: immunoSEQ multiplex PCR; TCRdb's copy keeps in-frame clones and lacks some. The sample holds under 75,000 clones, roughly 75% seen once. The sequenced sample consisted of memory CD4+ T cells from blood. The receptors originated from an adult in good health and CMV-seronegative. Some clones in this sample may be carry-over from other donors' samples.

V and J are TRBV29-1 and TRBJ2-7; 12 bases align to TRBD2. CDR1 and CDR2 (germline): SQVTM, ANQGSEA. This CDR3 region has 15 residues. J gave up 3 bases and V 4 bases, and 7 bases lay outside the gene matches. The CDR3, as DNA: TGCAGCGTTGGGAGACTAGCGGGAGTCAGCTACGAGCAGTACTTC. Encoded protein: CSVGRLAGVSYEQYF.

V and J are TRBV2 and TRBJ1-2, with 8 nucleotides matching TRBD1. The CDR3 is 15 residues long. Germline V CDR1 and CDR2: SNHLY, FYNNEI. Unmatched junction bases numbered 7, after V lost 7 bases and J lost 0 bases. The CDR3 is CASNLDRDANYGYTF. DNA for the CDR3: TGTGCCAGCAATTTGGACAGGGACGCTAACTATGGCTACACCTTC.

CDR3 coding DNA: TGCGCCAGCAGCTTGGGCCCGGGACAGGGAGCCGGGGAGCTGTTTTTT. This translates into CASSLGPGQGAGELFF. The chain combines TRBV5-1 with TRBJ2-2; TRBD1 agrees at 9 bases. V lost 0 bases, J lost 6 bases, and 6 bases stayed unmatched. From germline, CDR1 is SGHRS and CDR2 YFSETQ. The CDR3 loop spans 16 amino acids.

This chain connects TRBV11-2 to TRBJ2-2; D perhaps matches TRBD1 (5 bases). The CDR3 has 16 amino acids. V was shortened by 7 bases and J by 1 base, with 16 bases between the two germline ends. Germline V gene lookup returns CDR1 SGHAT and CDR2 FQNNGV. CDR3 protein: CASTRPDSRNTGELFF. As DNA, the CDR3 is TGTGCCAGCACCCGACCAGACAGCCGGAACACCGGGGAGCTGTTTTTT.

V usage is TRBV2 and J usage is TRBJ2-3, with 7 positions matching TRBD2. Per germline, CDR1 SNHLY and CDR2 FYNNEI. Trimming removed 8 bases from V and 1 base from J; junction bases left unmatched: 9. This CDR3 comprises 15 residues. The CDR3 protein is CASSMKRGGTDTQYF. CDR3 sequence (DNA): TGTGCCAGCTCAATGAAACGGGGGGGCACAGATACGCAGTATTTT.

V gene TRBV7-9 combines with J gene TRBJ2-2; 11 bases match TRBD1. CDR1 and CDR2 from the germline V gene are SEHNR and FQNEAQ (reference sequence). CDR3 length equals 17 residues. With V trimmed by 5 bases and J by 4 bases, 9 bases remained unmatched. CDR3 sequence: CASSPSRGTGGTGELFF. In DNA form, the CDR3 reads TGTGCCAGCAGCCCCTCGAGAGGGACAGGGGGCACCGGGGAGCTGTTTTTT.

Note on this clone: Other DNA sequences in the sample encode the same CDR3. The chain uses TRBV5-1 and TRBJ2-5; D ambiguous. The V end was cut by 0 bases, the J end by 1 base, with 7 bases between. The CDR3 runs to 14 residues. Germline CDR1 and CDR2: SGHRS and YFSETQ. As DNA, the CDR3 is TGCGCCAGCAGCTTGGTGCAGCCCCAAGAGACCCAGTACTTC. It codes for CASSLVQPQETQYF.

This chain joins TRBV11-2 and TRBJ2-1, with TRBD2 matching over 10 bases. CDR1 is SGHAT, CDR2 FQNNGV, per germline. J was trimmed by 8 bases and V by 5 bases; bases with no gene match: 9. CDR3 length: 15 amino acids. This chain's CDR3 is CASSASGRAGDEQFF. In nucleotides, the CDR3 is TGTGCCAGCAGCGCCAGCGGGAGGGCCGGGGATGAGCAGTTCTTC.

J is TRBJ1-1 and V is TRBV7-2, with D maybe TRBD1 (5 bases). Per the germline V gene, CDR1 is SGHTA and CDR2 is FQGNSA. The CDR3 is 16 amino acids. V was shortened by 2 bases and J by 1 base, with 14 bases between the two germline ends. CDR3 amino acids: CASSLRAGRANTEAFF. For the CDR3, the DNA is TGTGCCAGCAGCTTACGGGCAGGGAGGGCGAACACTGAAGCTTTCTTT.

This clone appeared a single time. This chain joins TRBV4-2 and TRBJ1-5; D gene ambiguous. This CDR3 is 12 amino acids long. The germline V and J ends were trimmed by 1 base and 5 bases, with 3 bases remaining between them. Germline loops: CDR1 LGHNA, CDR2 YNFKEQ. The DNA for the CDR3 is TGTGCCAGCAGCCAAGGGGATCAGCCCCAGCATTTT. It codes for CASSQGDQPQHF.

This clone was observed a few times. The chain links TRBV19 to TRBJ1-6; 7 bases agree with TRBD1. Trimming cost V 3 bases and J 4 bases; bases outside gene matches: 3. Germline V gene lookup returns CDR1 LNHDA and CDR2 SQIVND (reference sequence). This CDR3 comprises 15 residues. The CDR3 region has the DNA TGTGCCAGTAGTATTGAGACAGGGTATAATTCACCCCTCCACTTT. As protein: CASSIETGYNSPLHF.

The CDR3 nucleotides are TGTGCCAGCAGTCCCAGGGACAGGACTAATACGCAGTATTTT. Residues: CASSPRDRTNTQYF. This chain uses TRBV28 with TRBJ2-3; TRBD1 matches 8 bases. Germline V gene sequence: CDR1 MDHEN, CDR2 SYDVKM. The CDR3 spans 14 residues. The junction had 8 bases not matched to a gene; V was cut back by 5 bases and J by 7 bases.

The sample holds one count of this clone. V and J are TRBV29-1 and TRBJ1-1; D is uncertain. Deletions cut 3 bases from V and 0 bases from J, with 8 bases between. Germline V gene lookup returns CDR1 SQVTM and CDR2 ANQGSEA. This CDR3 region has 13 residues. This chain's CDR3 is CSVERPLNTEAFF. As DNA, the CDR3 is TGCAGCGTTGAGAGGCCCCTGAACACTGAAGCTTTCTTT.

This clone was seen a handful of times. The J gene is TRBJ2-3, the V gene TRBV5-6; 9 nucleotides align to TRBD1. Trimming removed 5 bases from V and 5 bases from J; junction bases left unmatched: 9. CDR1 and CDR2 from the germline V gene are SGHDT and YYEEEE. CDR3 length: 15 amino acids. The DNA of the CDR3 is TGTGCCAGCAGTCGAGGGACAGGGTGGGGAGATACGCAGTATTTT. Residues: CASSRGTGWGDTQYF.

The rearrangement uses TRBV7-2 and TRBJ2-2, with 15 bases matching TRBD2. The germline gives CDR1 SGHTA, CDR2 FQGNSA. The V gene end was trimmed by 5 bases and the J gene end by 4 bases; junction bases not matched to a gene: 2. The CDR3 extends over 16 amino acids. In DNA form, the CDR3 reads TGTGCCAGCAGCCGGACTAGCGGGGGGGTCACCGGGGAGCTGTTTTTT. As protein: CASSRTSGGVTGELFF.

This clone was recorded a few times. The V call is TRBV7-2, the J call TRBJ2-5; 8 bases align to TRBD1. This CDR3 is 14 amino acids long. Germline assignment: CDR1 SGHTA and CDR2 FQGNSA. V was clipped by 8 bases and J by 6 bases; unmatched bases: 11. This chain's CDR3 is CASLKDRAYQTQYF. CDR3 in DNA: TGTGCCAGCTTAAAGGACAGGGCGTATCAGACCCAGTACTTC.

The chain recombines TRBV6-1 with TRBJ1-1, with 10 bases fitting TRBD1. CDR3 length: 14 amino acids. With 5 bases clipped from V and 10 bases from J, the junction kept 10 bases outside the gene matches. Germline CDR1 MNHNS, CDR2 SASEGT. The CDR3 DNA reads TGTGCCAGCAGTTGGGGACAGGGGACGCAGGGAGCTTTCTTT. Amino acid sequence: CASSWGQGTQGAFF.

This sequence joins TRBV5-1 and TRBJ2-7; 7 nucleotides agree with TRBD1. V gave up 4 bases and J gave up 7 bases; unmatched junction bases: 14. Germline CDR1 reads SGHRS; CDR2 reads YFSETQ. The CDR3 is 15 amino acids. CDR3 sequence (DNA): TGCGCCAGCAGCCCGAGACAGGGATTAATCGGTGAGCAGTACTTC. The encoded protein is CASSPRQGLIGEQYF.

The chain uses TRBV4-2 and TRBJ1-2, with D possibly matching TRBD1 (6 bases). The ends were cut back, 0 bases at V and 4 bases at J, with 15 bases in the middle. This CDR3 contains 16 residues. The germline V gene has CDR1 LGHNA and CDR2 YNFKEQ. CDR3 in DNA: TGTGCCAGCAGCCAAGAGACAGGCAGGCCGGGCTATGGCTACACCTTC. This sequence encodes CASSQETGRPGYGYTF.

This chain joins TRBV30 and TRBJ1-1; no clear D gene. The CDR3 runs to 12 residues. V was trimmed by 0 bases and J by 7 bases, leaving 9 bases between them. Germline assignment: CDR1 GTSNPN and CDR2 SVGIG (reference sequence). The CDR3 sequence: CAWSVQGREAFF. For the CDR3, the DNA is TGTGCCTGGAGTGTACAAGGACGTGAAGCTTTCTTT.

On this clone: At one of its ends the junction is not consistent with the germline gene, which may arise from a read error. The CDR3 here is CRAGLNTEAFF. CDR3 nucleotide sequence: TGCCGAGCGGGGCTGAACACTGAAGCTTTCTTT. This chain links TRBV30 with TRBJ1-1, with TRBD1 as a possible D gene (5 bases). Germline V CDR1 and CDR2: GTSNPN, SVGIG (reference sequence). The CDR3 sequence is 11 residues long.

This chain uses TRBV6-5 with TRBJ2-3; D gene ambiguous. There are 14 residues in the CDR3. In germline, CDR1 is MNHEY, CDR2 SVGAGI. The ends were cut back, 10 bases at V and 1 base at J, with 15 bases in the middle. CDR3 sequence (DNA): TGTGCCACCTCGAGACTCCTCGGCACAGATACGCAGTATTTT. This gives the protein CATSRLLGTDTQYF.

The V and J genes are TRBV27 and TRBJ2-5, with D perhaps matching TRBD1 or TRBD2 (5 bases each). Trimming cost V 5 bases and J 1 base, with 17 bases left between them. This CDR3 contains 16 residues. The V gene's germline CDR1 is MNHEY and CDR2 SMNVEV (reference sequence). CDR3 residues: CASSLTPSGTQETQYF. Here the CDR3 DNA reads TGTGCCAGCAGTCTGACCCCCAGTGGGACCCAAGAGACCCAGTACTTC.

The chain employs TRBV5-5 and TRBJ1-1, with a possible D match to TRBD1 (6 bases). The CDR3 runs to 14 residues. V lost 2 bases, J lost 7 bases, and 15 bases lay in between. In germline, CDR1 is SGHKS, CDR2 YYEKEE (reference sequence). The CDR3 spells CASSFGGTKFEAFF. The CDR3 coding sequence is TGTGCCAGCAGCTTCGGAGGGACAAAGTTTGAAGCTTTCTTT.

J is TRBJ2-7 and V is TRBV28; the match to TRBD2 covers 13 bases. From germline, CDR1 is MDHEN and CDR2 SYDVKM. J lost 2 bases, V lost 5 bases, and 3 bases had no gene match. The CDR3 totals 15 residues. The CDR3 DNA is TGTGCCAGCAGTACCGGGACTAGCGGGACCTACGAGCAGTACTTC. The encoded protein is CASSTGTSGTYEQYF. Full variable domain (remainder filled in from reference TRBV28 and TRBJ2-7): DVKVTQSSRYLVKRTGEKVFLECVQDMDHENMFWYRQDPGLGLRLIYFSYDVKMKEKGDIPEGYSVSREKKERFSLILESASTNQTSMYLCASSTGTSGTYEQYFGPGTRLTVT.

The chain combines TRBV15 with TRBJ1-4; a possible D gene is TRBD1 (5 bases). Germline V CDR1 and CDR2: LNHNV, YYDKDF (reference sequence). V was trimmed by 5 bases and J by 0 bases, leaving 10 bases between them. The CDR3 contains 15 residues. CDR3 in DNA: TGTGCCACCAGCGGGGGGATAGCAACTAATGAAAAACTGTTTTTT. Protein product: CATSGGIATNEKLFF.

The chain is built from TRBV10-3 and TRBJ2-2; 7 nucleotides line up with TRBD2. The CDR3 sequence is 14 residues long. V gave up 7 bases and J gave up 7 bases; unmatched junction bases: 9. Germline V gene sequence: CDR1 ENHRY, CDR2 SYGVKD. The CDR3 here is CAIKETSFSGELFF. In DNA form, the CDR3 reads TGTGCCATCAAGGAGACTAGCTTTAGCGGGGAGCTGTTTTTT.

The genes are TRBV28 and TRBJ2-3; 7 bases map to TRBD1. Trimming took 4 bases from V and 0 from J; bases not matched to a gene: 4. There are 15 residues in the CDR3. CDR1 and CDR2 (germline): MDHEN, SYDVKM. CDR3 sequence: CASSSGQDSTDTQYF. DNA of the CDR3: TGTGCCAGCAGTTCAGGACAGGATAGCACAGATACGCAGTATTTT.

This chain joins TRBV18 and TRBJ1-5; a possible D gene is TRBD1 (5 bases). Looked up from germline, CDR1 is KGHSH and CDR2 is LQKENI. Trimming removed 2 bases from V and 4 bases from J, with 12 bases in between. CDR3 length equals 15 residues. The CDR3 nucleotides read TGTGCCAGCTCACCAGATGGACGGGGGAATCAGCCCCAGCATTTT. Its translation is CASSPDGRGNQPQHF.

This clone came up a few times. The rearrangement joins TRBV7-8 to TRBJ1-6; D call uncertain. Trimming removed 1 base at V and 10 bases at J, with 17 bases between. This CDR3 is built from 16 residues. Germline V gene lookup returns CDR1 SGHVS and CDR2 FQNEAQ. The chain's CDR3 is CASSLVSGPEGSPLHF. CDR3 DNA sequence: TGTGCCAGCAGCTTAGTTTCCGGGCCAGAAGGCTCACCCCTCCACTTT.

The chain has TRBV29-1 and TRBJ1-2; D gene uncertain. The V end lost 4 bases, the J end lost 4 bases, and 10 bases lay between the germline ends. Germline V gene lookup returns CDR1 SQVTM and CDR2 ANQGSEA. The CDR3 sequence is 12 residues long. The CDR3 sequence: CSVVVLSYGYTF. The CDR3 DNA follows: TGCAGCGTTGTAGTCTTGTCCTATGGCTACACCTTC.

In its sample, this clone was seen once. V gene TRBV5-1 combines with J gene TRBJ1-4; D call uncertain. The V gene lost 1 base and the J gene lost 0 bases, with 13 bases spanning the gap. This CDR3 spans 17 amino acids. Germline CDR1 reads SGHRS; CDR2 reads YFSETQ. The CDR3 reads CASSLSPDWATNEKLFF. Here the CDR3 DNA reads TGCGCCAGCAGCTTGAGCCCCGACTGGGCAACTAATGAAAAACTGTTTTTT.